This T cell receptor beta chain comes out of a study of technical replicates of blood from several donors. V lost 4 bases, J lost 1 base, and 3 bases stayed unmatched. The CDR3 is made up of 15 amino acids. Germline lookup yields CDR1 SGDLS and CDR2 YYNGEE. Clones were read by immunoSEQ multiplex PCR, and TCRdb kept only the in-frame ones, dropping some. Of roughly 97,000 clones in the sample, 95% to 96% were seen once. The rearrangement uses TRBV9 and TRBJ2-1; 9 bases fit TRBD2. The receptor was isolated from a human donor in good health. The sample taken for sequencing was T cells isolated from PBMCs. For the CDR3, the DNA is TGTGCCAGCAGCCGGGCGGGAGGGTCCTACAATGAGCAGTTCTTC. Translated: CASSRAGGSYNEQFF. The full variable domain, with the rest looked up from reference TRBV9 and TRBJ2-1, is DSGVTQTPKHLITATGQRVTLRCSPRSGDLSVYWYQQSLDQGLQFLIQYYNGEERAKGNILERFSAQQFPDLHSELNLSSLELGDSALYFCASSRAGGSYNEQFFGPGTRLTVL.